Listed below are T cell receptor beta chains from one sample, sequenced in a study of blood T cell repertoires in COVID-19. The assay was immunoSEQ multiplex PCR, and TCRdb's table has in-frame clones only and misses some. The repertoire has hundreds of thousands of clones, roughly 88% of them found once; the top ten carry 5% to 7%. Sequenced input: peripheral blood. These receptors all stem from a woman of 80 years or more with COVID-19, enrolled during active disease. CDR3s include the opening cysteine and the closing phenylalanine or tryptophan. A D gene is named only where the DNA matches it firmly. Only some rows state a clone size, as once, few, many or a class for expanded clones.

DNA	CDR3	size	V	J	D
TGTGCCAGCAGTAACCGACAGGGGCAAGCTTTCTTT	CASSNRQGQAFF	-	TRBV6-4	TRBJ1-1	TRBD1
TGTGCCAGCAGCGGTGGGCATCCCACTGAAGCTTTCTTT	CASSGGHPTEAFF	once	TRBV13	TRBJ1-1	-
TGTGCCAGCAGCGTAGTACGAGGACAGGGCAATCAGCCCCAGCATTTT	CASSVVRGQGNQPQHF	-	TRBV9	TRBJ1-5	TRBD1
TGCGCCAGCAGCTTTGGACAACGACTAGCGGGCACAGATACGCAGTATTTT	CASSFGQRLAGTDTQYF	-	TRBV5-1	TRBJ2-3	TRBD2
TGTGCCAGCAGCTTAGCGTCTAGCGGGCTTTACAATGAGCAGTTCTTC	CASSLASSGLYNEQFF	-	TRBV11-2	TRBJ2-1	TRBD2
TGTGCCAGCAGTTTAGGGGGGGGTACTGAAGCTTTCTTT	CASSLGGGTEAFF	once	TRBV27	TRBJ1-1	-
TGTGCCAGCACCCCGGACTTAACTAATGAAAAACTGTTTTTT	CASTPDLTNEKLFF	-	TRBV6-5	TRBJ1-4	-
TGCGCCAGCAGCCCAGGGATCAATAGCAATCAGCCCCAGCATTTT	CASSPGINSNQPQHF	-	TRBV5-1	TRBJ1-5	-
TGTGCCAGCAGCCCGACTGTAGACTCTGGAAACACCATATATTTT	CASSPTVDSGNTIYF	-	TRBV3-1/TRBV3-2	TRBJ1-3	-
TGTGCCAGCAGCATTGACGGGATCCGCAACAATGAGCAGTTCTTC	CASSIDGIRNNEQFF	-	TRBV5-4	TRBJ2-1	-
TGTGCCAGCAGTTGGGACAGGATTAACTATGGCTACACCTTC	CASSWDRINYGYTF	-	TRBV28	TRBJ1-2	TRBD1
TGTGCCAGACGTGGGGTTGACAGGGCTGTCTACGAGCAGTACTTC	CARRGVDRAVYEQYF	-	TRBV19	TRBJ2-7	TRBD1
TGTGCCAGCTCACCGATTAGAATGGAGACCCAGTACTTC	CASSPIRMETQYF	once	TRBV18	TRBJ2-5	-
TGTGCCAGCAGCCAAGAGACCACTAGCGGCAATGAGCAGTTCTTC	CASSQETTSGNEQFF	-	TRBV3-1/TRBV3-2	TRBJ2-1	TRBD2
TGTGCCAGCAGTCGGACTAGCGACCTTCCCGGGGAGCTGTTTTTT	CASSRTSDLPGELFF	-	TRBV6-5	TRBJ2-2	TRBD2
TGTGCCAGCAGCTCCCGGACTAGCGGGGGAACTAGCACAGATACGCAGTATTTT	CASSSRTSGGTSTDTQYF	-	TRBV7-8	TRBJ2-3	TRBD2
TGTGCCAGCAGCCCTTCTTTCGGGACAACTAATGAAAAACTGTTTTTT	CASSPSFGTTNEKLFF	-	TRBV3-1/TRBV3-2	TRBJ1-4	-
TGTGCCAGTAGTATTATTGAGGGAAATGAAAAACTGTTTTTT	CASSIIEGNEKLFF	few	TRBV19	TRBJ1-4	-
TGTGCCAGCAGCTTAAACCAGGGAGGGGAAAAACTGTTTTTT	CASSLNQGGEKLFF	-	TRBV7-2	TRBJ1-4	-
TGTGCCAGCAGCTTAGCCCCCGGGGCAGATACGCAGTATTTT	CASSLAPGADTQYF	-	TRBV11-2	TRBJ2-3	-
TGTGCCAGCAGCTCGGCCGGGACAGGGCTAGATACGCAGTATTTT	CASSSAGTGLDTQYF	-	TRBV7-3	TRBJ2-3	TRBD1
TGCAGCGTGCAGGGACAGCGCAAAGAGACCCAGTACTTC	CSVQGQRKETQYF	once	TRBV29-1	TRBJ2-5	TRBD1
TGTGCCAGCAGCGTAGGGGAGGGTGGCTACACCTTC	CASSVGEGGYTF	once	TRBV5-6	TRBJ1-2	-
TGTGCCAGCAGCCAAGTTGGACTCTTGAACACTGAAGCTTTCTTT	CASSQVGLLNTEAFF	-	TRBV14	TRBJ1-1	-
TGCGCCAGCACACCTCCCGGGACAGCCAAGGTCGAAGCTTTCTTT	CASTPPGTAKVEAFF	-	TRBV5-1	TRBJ1-1	TRBD1
TGTGCCAGCAGCTTCTCCTCAACTAATGAAAAACTGTTTTTT	CASSFSSTNEKLFF	-	TRBV5-4	TRBJ1-4	-
TGTGCCAGCAGCTCAACTCAGGACTCTGGAAACACCATATATTTT	CASSSTQDSGNTIYF	-	TRBV5-4	TRBJ1-3	-
TGTGCCAGCAGCTTACTGGGACTAGCATACAATGAGCAGTTCTTC	CASSLLGLAYNEQFF	once	TRBV11-2	TRBJ2-1	TRBD2
TGTGCCAGCAGCTCTACAGGGGGTTCACCCCTCCACTTT	CASSSTGGSPLHF	-	TRBV7-2	TRBJ1-6	TRBD1
TGCAGCGCCCAGACAGGGGACAATCAGCCCCAGCATTTT	CSAQTGDNQPQHF	-	TRBV29-1	TRBJ1-5	TRBD1
TGCGCCAGCACTTTCGACAGAACCTATGGCTACACCTTC	CASTFDRTYGYTF	-	TRBV5-1	TRBJ1-2	-
TGTGCCAGCGGGAAAGCGGCGATTCTAACTGAAGCTTTCTTT	CASGKAAILTEAFF	once	TRBV2	TRBJ1-1	-
TGTGCCAGCAGCCGTGACAGGGAAGAGACCCAGTACTTC	CASSRDREETQYF	-	TRBV5-5	TRBJ2-5	TRBD1
TGCGCCAGCAGCCTTGTACCCTGGGCCGGGGGAGGCACAGATACGCAGTATTTT	CASSLVPWAGGGTDTQYF	-	TRBV5-1	TRBJ2-3	-
TGTGCCACCAGTGATAGGGGTGGCGCTGAAGCTTTCTTT	CATSDRGGAEAFF	-	TRBV24-1	TRBJ1-1	-
TGTGCCAGCAGTCAGGGGAACTATGGCTACACCTTC	CASSQGNYGYTF	-	TRBV28	TRBJ1-2	-
TGTGCCACCAGTGACTCCCCCTTGACAGATACGCAGTATTTT	CATSDSPLTDTQYF	-	TRBV24-1	TRBJ2-3	-
TGTGCCAGTGGTTCCGGAAAACTGTTTTTT	CASGSGKLFF	-	TRBV19	TRBJ1-4	-
TGTGCCAGCTCACCAGACCTACTAGCGGGGGGGCCCAATGAGCAGTTCTTC	CASSPDLLAGGPNEQFF	-	TRBV18	TRBJ2-1	TRBD2
TGTGCCAGTGCCTCGGGGACAGGGGGGAGGCTTAATTCACCCCTCCACTTT	CASASGTGGRLNSPLHF	few	TRBV19	TRBJ1-6	TRBD1
TGTGCCAGCAGCACTCGAACCGGGACAGGGTATGAGCAGTTCTTC	CASSTRTGTGYEQFF	-	TRBV7-2	TRBJ2-1	TRBD1
TGTGCCAGCAGCTCCGATCCAGGGCGGGGGACAGATACGCAGTATTTT	CASSSDPGRGTDTQYF	-	TRBV7-9	TRBJ2-3	TRBD2
TGTGCCAGTAACTCAGGGGGCATCAAGGGTACGCAGTATTTT	CASNSGGIKGTQYF	-	TRBV19	TRBJ2-3	TRBD1
TGTGCCAGCAGTTCTCACGGGGGTCAGCCCCAGCATTTT	CASSSHGGQPQHF	once	TRBV28	TRBJ1-5	-
TGTGCCAGTAGTCCCCCTAGCGGGGGGTCCTACAATGAGCAGTTCTTC	CASSPPSGGSYNEQFF	once	TRBV19	TRBJ2-1	TRBD2
TGTGCCAGCAGTTCTCGGGGTGAAAAACTGTTTTTT	CASSSRGEKLFF	-	TRBV28	TRBJ1-4	-
TGTGCCAGCGCGGGAGTCACTGAAGCTTTCTTT	CASAGVTEAFF	-	TRBV7-9	TRBJ1-1	-
TGTGCCAGCAGTCCGGACGGGGGGAACACTGAAGCTTTCTTT	CASSPDGGNTEAFF	-	TRBV6-5	TRBJ1-1	-
TGCGCCAGCAGCTTGTTGGGGGCGGAAGACTATGGCTACACCTTC	CASSLLGAEDYGYTF	-	TRBV5-1	TRBJ1-2	-
TGTGCCTGGAGCGCCCTAGGCAGCGCTTTCTTT	CAWSALGSAFF	-	TRBV30	TRBJ1-1	-
TGTGCCAGCAGCTTGGGTAGAAACTATGGCTACACCTTC	CASSLGRNYGYTF	-	TRBV5-5	TRBJ1-2	-
TGCGCCAGCAGCTCCGGTACGAACACCGGGGAGCTGTTTTTT	CASSSGTNTGELFF	-	TRBV5-1	TRBJ2-2	-
TGTGCCAGCAGCGGGATAGCGCGGGGGACAGGGTCCTACGAGCAGTACTTC	CASSGIARGTGSYEQYF	-	TRBV7-8	TRBJ2-7	TRBD1
TGCGCCAGCAGCTTGGACGGGTGGCCGGAGACTGAAGCTTTCTTT	CASSLDGWPETEAFF	-	TRBV5-1	TRBJ1-1	-
TGTGCCAGCAGCCAAGTGGCTGGTATTAACACCGGGGAGCTGTTTTTT	CASSQVAGINTGELFF	-	TRBV3-1/TRBV3-2	TRBJ2-2	-